The T cell receptor beta chain under discussion was sequenced for a study of a mutant IDH1 vaccine in newly diagnosed glioma. Study-level points and caveats: Top peripheral T cell clonotype shifts appeared unrelated to pseudoprogression.

A note on this clone: The antigen is unknown.

The protocol was immunoSEQ multiplex PCR, while the TCRdb copy is restricted to in-frame clones and leaves out a portion. In the table there are some 48,000 clones, about 82% of which are singletons. The time point is: week 35, safety follow-up. Vaccination comprised doses that each held 300 ug of mutant IDH1 20-mer peptide, plus topical imiquimod. The germline V gene encodes CDR1 MNHNS and CDR2 SASEGT. With V trimmed by 3 bases and J by 3 bases, 7 bases remained unmatched. The length of the CDR3 is 16 residues. The TCR sequence derives from a man aged 35 to 55 with glioma. Sequenced here: PBMCs, sampled from a glioma patient whose treatment included an IDH1 peptide vaccine. The rearrangement links TRBV6-1 to TRBJ2-1; 8 bases agree with TRBD1. The CDR3 here is CASSDDVGTGYNEQFF. The CDR3 coding sequence is TGTGCCAGCAGTGACGATGTCGGGACAGGCTACAATGAGCAGTTCTTC.